Below are 12 T cell receptor beta chains sequenced from a single sample in a study of patients and donors after allogeneic stem cell transplantation. TCRdb ran MiXCR on the RT-PCR reads and lists one entry per CDR3 protein. The sample comprises roughly 190,000 distinct CDR3 sequences, less than 45% of which are singletons, and 33% rests with the top ten. The sample comprised blood, either unsorted or a sorted T cell fraction (not recorded which). The origin of the receptors is a human donor who was either an allogeneic HSCT recipient or a stem cell or donor lymphocyte infusion donor (not recorded which). It is not recorded whose cells these are; they may come from a transplant donor.

The J gene is TRBJ1-2, the V gene TRBV9; D remains ambiguous. V lost 3 bases to trimming and J lost 0 bases, with 15 bases between them. This CDR3 spans 16 amino acids. Per the germline V gene, CDR1 is SGDLS and CDR2 is YYNGEE. CDR3 sequence: CASSATIQHTNYGYTF. The CDR3 bases are TGTGCCAGCAGCGCTACAATACAGCACACTAACTATGGCTACACCTTC.

Note on this clonotype: The germline gene is not matched at one end of the junction; a read error may be the cause. V gene TRBV20-1 combines with J gene TRBJ1-6; TRBD1 is a possible D gene (5 bases). The CDR3 spans 11 residues. Germline CDR1 DFQATT, CDR2 SNEGSKA (reference sequence). The DNA of the CDR3 is TGCAGTGCTACCTCACTTGGGCAGGGCTACTTT. Residues: CSATSLGQGYF.

The gene calls are TRBV15 and TRBJ2-2; the D is unclear. The V gene's germline CDR1 is LNHNV and CDR2 YYDKDF (reference sequence). V shed 5 bases and J shed 7 bases, with 8 bases lying between them. This CDR3 comprises 12 residues. The CDR3: CATSAPLGELFF. Here the CDR3 DNA reads TGTGCCACCAGCGCTCCCCTCGGGGAGCTGTTTTTT.

The J gene is TRBJ1-1, the V gene TRBV3-1; D is unresolved. CDR3 length: 13 residues. The germline gives CDR1 LGHDT, CDR2 YNNKEL (reference sequence). The V end lost 0 bases, the J end lost 6 bases, and 8 bases lay between the germline ends. Here the CDR3 DNA reads TGTGCCAGCAGCCAAGATCCGGGTGCTGAAGCTTTCTTT. It translates to CASSQDPGAEAFF.

The J gene is TRBJ1-1, the V gene TRBV27; D ambiguous. CDR1 MNHEY and CDR2 SMNVEV come from the germline V gene (reference sequence). The CDR3 covers 13 residues. V was pared by 1 base and J by 11 bases, with 14 bases between. The CDR3 protein is CASSLWPVREAFF. The CDR3 DNA sequence: TGTGCCAGCAGTTTATGGCCAGTCAGAGAGGCTTTCTTT.

The chain recombines TRBV29-1 with TRBJ2-7; 7 nucleotides align to TRBD2. The V gene end was trimmed by 4 bases and the J gene end by 2 bases; junction bases not matched to a gene: 5. This CDR3 contains 13 residues. Germline CDR1 SQVTM, CDR2 ANQGSEA. This chain's CDR3 is CSVVAGRAYEQYF. The CDR3 bases are TGCAGCGTTGTTGCGGGGAGGGCCTACGAGCAGTACTTC.

This rearrangement joins TRBV18 to TRBJ1-2; TRBD1 matches 7 bases. The ends lost 0 bases at V and 2 bases at J; junction bases unmatched: 3. Germline CDR1 KGHSH, CDR2 LQKENI. CDR3 size: 15 residues. CDR3 nucleotides: TGTGCCAGCTCACCACCGGGGACAGTAAACTATGGCTACACCTTC. This codes for CASSPPGTVNYGYTF.

The V call is TRBV10-3, the J call TRBJ2-1; the match to TRBD1 covers 7 bases. With V trimmed by 9 bases and J by 7 bases, 6 bases remained unmatched. The CDR3 loop spans 12 amino acids. CDR1 and CDR2 (germline): ENHRY, SYGVKD. The CDR3 DNA is TGTGCCATTCGAGGGGGCTTGAATGAGCAGTTCTTC. Translation gives CAIRGGLNEQFF.

This clonotype was counted a few times. The genes are TRBV5-6 and TRBJ1-5; 9 bases line up with TRBD1. This CDR3 is built from 17 residues. V dropped 4 bases and J dropped 0; count of bases not matched to a gene: 8. CDR1 is SGHDT and CDR2 is YYEEEE in the germline V gene. This chain's CDR3 is CASSATGGGDSNQPQHF. CDR3 bases: TGTGCCAGCAGCGCTACAGGGGGCGGAGATAGCAATCAGCCCCAGCATTTT.

This clonotype was counted only a few times. The chain is built from TRBV12-3 or TRBV12-4 and TRBJ1-4; D possibly corresponds to TRBD1 (5 bases). V shed 2 bases and J shed 8 bases, with 9 bases lying between them. CDR3 length: 13 amino acids. The CDR3 DNA sequence: TGTGCCAGCAGTTTAACAGGACTCGAAAAACTGTTTTTT. It yields the protein CASSLTGLEKLFF.

This clonotype was counted between two and nine times. The chain uses TRBV7-9 and TRBJ1-2, with a possible D match to TRBD1 (5 bases). Germline values: CDR1 SEHNR, CDR2 FQNEAQ (reference sequence). This CDR3 region has 15 residues. V lost 3 bases to trimming and J lost 4 bases, with 15 bases between them. This chain's CDR3 is CASSFAGTGGYGYTF. CDR3 sequence (DNA): TGTGCCAGCAGCTTCGCCGGGACGGGGGGCTATGGCTACACCTTC.

The V gene is TRBV5-1, the J gene TRBJ2-1; 10 bases are shared with TRBD2. The length of the CDR3 is 16 residues. CDR1 is SGHRS, CDR2 YFSETQ, per germline. The J segment lost 4 bases and the V segment lost 5 bases, leaving 9 bases of the junction unmatched. In DNA form, the CDR3 reads TGCGCCAGCAGTCGCCTTAGCGGGAGGTTATACAATGAGCAGTTCTTC. This encodes CASSRLSGRLYNEQFF.